This T cell receptor beta chain was recorded in a study of blood T cell repertoires in COVID-19. Overall study: Researchers got acute and convalescent COVID-19 samples from the United States, Italy and Spain. Sample material is recorded as cDNA or gDNA derived from T cells, B-cell-depleted T cells, or PBMCs.

Note on this clone: Other DNA sequences of this sample code for an identical CDR3.

The CDR3 spans 15 residues. In the authors' methods: Amplification of reference gene primers was used by the study to estimate nucleated cell counts. Repertoires were generated with immunoSEQ multiplex PCR, while TCRdb's copy carries only in-frame clones and drops some. V, J and clone size reflect that table, while D and trimming were determined from the DNA. This sample has 150,000 or so clones, with about 91% found just once. Sequencing was performed on peripheral blood. The chain links TRBV21-1 to TRBJ2-7; the table assigns TRBD2, which was not confirmed against the DNA. TRBV21-1 is noted as a pseudogene. This clonotype originated in a man aged 45-65 years with acute or convalescent COVID-19. CDR3 protein: CASSIRRGDSYEQYF. The CDR3, as DNA: TGTGCTAGCAGCATACGGCGGGGGGACTCCTACGAGCAGTACTTC.